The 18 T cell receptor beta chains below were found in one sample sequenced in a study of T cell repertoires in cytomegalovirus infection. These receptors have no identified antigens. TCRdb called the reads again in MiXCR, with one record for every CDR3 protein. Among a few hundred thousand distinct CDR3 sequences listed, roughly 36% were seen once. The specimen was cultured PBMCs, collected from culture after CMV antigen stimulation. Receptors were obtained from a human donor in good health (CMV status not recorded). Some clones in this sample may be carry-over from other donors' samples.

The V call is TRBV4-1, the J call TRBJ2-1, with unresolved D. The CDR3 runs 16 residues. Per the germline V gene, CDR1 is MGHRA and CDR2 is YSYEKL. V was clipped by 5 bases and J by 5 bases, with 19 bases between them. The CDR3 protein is CASSAPRAPTDNEQFF. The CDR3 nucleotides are TGCGCCAGCAGCGCTCCACGCGCCCCCACAGACAATGAGCAGTTCTTC.

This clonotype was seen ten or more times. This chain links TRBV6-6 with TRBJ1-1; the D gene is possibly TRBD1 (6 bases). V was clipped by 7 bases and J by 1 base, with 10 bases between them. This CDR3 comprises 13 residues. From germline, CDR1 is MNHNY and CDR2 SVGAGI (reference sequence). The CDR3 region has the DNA TGTGCCAGCATCAGGACAGCGAACACTGAAGCTTTCTTT. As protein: CASIRTANTEAFF.

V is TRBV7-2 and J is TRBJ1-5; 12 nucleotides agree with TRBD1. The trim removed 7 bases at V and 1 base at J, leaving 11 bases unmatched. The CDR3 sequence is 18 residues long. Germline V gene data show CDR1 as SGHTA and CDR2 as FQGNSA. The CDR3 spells CASTPGQGAGKSNQPQHF. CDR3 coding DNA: TGTGCCAGCACCCCGGGACAGGGGGCTGGAAAGAGCAATCAGCCCCAGCATTTT.

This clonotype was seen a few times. The CDR3 DNA reads TGTGCCACCAGCAGAGACCAGCGAACTTACGAGCAGTACTTC. Amino acid sequence: CATSRDQRTYEQYF. J is TRBJ2-7 and V is TRBV15; D call uncertain. Looked up from germline, CDR1 is LNHNV and CDR2 is YYDKDF (reference sequence). This CDR3 comprises 14 residues. V was clipped by 0 bases and J by 4 bases, with 10 bases between them.

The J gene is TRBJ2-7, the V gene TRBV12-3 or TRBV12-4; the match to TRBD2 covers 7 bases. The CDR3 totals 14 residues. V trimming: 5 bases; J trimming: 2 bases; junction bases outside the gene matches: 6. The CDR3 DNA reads TGTGCCAGCAGTAGCGGGGTTTGGGCCTACGAGCAGTACGTC. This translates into CASSSGVWAYEQYV.

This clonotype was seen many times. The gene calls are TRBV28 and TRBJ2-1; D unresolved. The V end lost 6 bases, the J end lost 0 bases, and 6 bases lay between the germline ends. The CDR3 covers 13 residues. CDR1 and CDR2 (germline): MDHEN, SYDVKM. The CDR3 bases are TGTGCCAGCAGCTTAAGCTCCTACAATGAGCAGTTCTTC. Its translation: CASSLSSYNEQFF.

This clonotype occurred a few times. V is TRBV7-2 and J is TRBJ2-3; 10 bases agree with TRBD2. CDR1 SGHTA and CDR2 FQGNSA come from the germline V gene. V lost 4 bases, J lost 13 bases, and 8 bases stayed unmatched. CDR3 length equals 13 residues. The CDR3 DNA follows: TGTGCCAGCAGCTCAACTCGTAGCGGGGGGAAGTATTTT. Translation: CASSSTRSGGKYF.

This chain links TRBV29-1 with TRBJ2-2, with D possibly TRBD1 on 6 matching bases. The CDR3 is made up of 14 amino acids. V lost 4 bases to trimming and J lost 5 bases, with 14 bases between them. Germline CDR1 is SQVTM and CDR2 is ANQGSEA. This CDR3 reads CSVVTRGGTGELFF. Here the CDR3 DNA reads TGCAGCGTTGTAACCAGGGGTGGTACCGGGGAGCTGTTTTTT.

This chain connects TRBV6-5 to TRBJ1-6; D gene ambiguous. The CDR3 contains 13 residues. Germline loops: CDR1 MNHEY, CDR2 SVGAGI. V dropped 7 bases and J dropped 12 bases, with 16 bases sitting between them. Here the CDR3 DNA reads TGTGCCAGCACCCAGGAGATCCGGGGACCCCTCCACTTT. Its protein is CASTQEIRGPLHF.

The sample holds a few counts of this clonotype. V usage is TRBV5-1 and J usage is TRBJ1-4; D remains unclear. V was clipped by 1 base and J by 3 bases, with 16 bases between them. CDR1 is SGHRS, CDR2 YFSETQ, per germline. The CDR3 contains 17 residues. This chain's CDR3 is CASSLNSRGGPNEKLFF. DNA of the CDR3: TGCGCCAGCAGCTTGAACAGTCGGGGAGGTCCTAATGAAAAACTGTTTTTT.

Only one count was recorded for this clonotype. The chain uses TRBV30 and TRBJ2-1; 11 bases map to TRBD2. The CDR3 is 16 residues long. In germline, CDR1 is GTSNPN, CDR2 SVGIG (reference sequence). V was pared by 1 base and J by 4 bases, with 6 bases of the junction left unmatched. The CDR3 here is CAWSGSGTSGYNEQFF. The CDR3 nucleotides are TGTGCCTGGAGTGGCTCCGGGACTAGCGGATACAATGAGCAGTTCTTC.

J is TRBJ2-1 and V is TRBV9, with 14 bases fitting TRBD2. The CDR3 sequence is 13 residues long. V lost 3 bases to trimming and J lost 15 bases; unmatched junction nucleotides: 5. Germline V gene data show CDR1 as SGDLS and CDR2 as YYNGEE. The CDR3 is CASSGLAGGPLFF. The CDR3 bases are TGTGCCAGCAGCGGACTAGCGGGAGGGCCATTGTTCTTC.

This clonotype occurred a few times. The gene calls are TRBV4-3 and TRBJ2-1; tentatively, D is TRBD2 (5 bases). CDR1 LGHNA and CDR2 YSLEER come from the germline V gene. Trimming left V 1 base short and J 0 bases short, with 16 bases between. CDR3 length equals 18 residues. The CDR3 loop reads CASSQVGLNDYSYNEQFF. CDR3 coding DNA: TGCGCCAGCAGCCAAGTTGGTCTAAACGACTACTCCTACAATGAGCAGTTCTTC.

CDR3 nucleotide sequence: TGTGCCAGCAGCTTAAACCGGAATGAGCAGTTCTTC. It yields the protein CASSLNRNEQFF. V gene TRBV7-2 combines with J gene TRBJ2-1; D gene unclear. Germline V gene lookup returns CDR1 SGHTA and CDR2 FQGNSA. This CDR3 comprises 12 residues. V lost 2 bases and J lost 7, with 6 bases in between.

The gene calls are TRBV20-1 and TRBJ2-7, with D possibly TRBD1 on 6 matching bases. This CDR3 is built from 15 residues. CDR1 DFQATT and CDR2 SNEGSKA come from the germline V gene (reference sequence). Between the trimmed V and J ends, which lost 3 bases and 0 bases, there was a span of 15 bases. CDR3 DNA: TGCAGTGCTAGGCCGGGACACACATTCTCCTACGAGCAGTACTTC. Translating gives CSARPGHTFSYEQYF.

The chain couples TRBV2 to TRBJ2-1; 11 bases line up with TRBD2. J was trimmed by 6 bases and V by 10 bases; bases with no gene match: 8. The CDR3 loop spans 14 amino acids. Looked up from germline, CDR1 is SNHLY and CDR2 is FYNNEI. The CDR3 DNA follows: TGTGCCACCATGGGACTAGCGGTCCTCAATGAGCAGTTCTTC. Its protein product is CATMGLAVLNEQFF. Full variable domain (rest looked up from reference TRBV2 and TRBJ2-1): EPEVTQTPSHQVTQMGQEVILRCVPISNHLYFYWYRQILGQKVEFLVSFYNNEISEKSEIFDDQFSVERPDGSNFTLKIRSTKLEDSAMYFCATMGLAVLNEQFFGPGTRLTVL.

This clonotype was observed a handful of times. The CDR3, as DNA: TGTGCCAGCAGCTTATCGTATGCGGGTTGGATGAACACTGAAGCTTTCTTT. Translated: CASSLSYAGWMNTEAFF. The chain combines TRBV11-2 with TRBJ1-1, with D uncertain. The CDR3 covers 17 residues. Germline values: CDR1 SGHAT, CDR2 FQNNGV. V lost 2 bases and J 0 bases, leaving 16 bases between the germline ends.

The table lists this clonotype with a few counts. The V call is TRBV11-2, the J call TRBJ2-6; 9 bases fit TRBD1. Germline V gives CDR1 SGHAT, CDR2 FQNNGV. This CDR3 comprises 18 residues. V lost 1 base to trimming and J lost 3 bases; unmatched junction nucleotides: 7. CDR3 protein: CASSLVPRDRVGANVLTF. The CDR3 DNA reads TGTGCCAGCAGCTTAGTGCCTAGGGACAGGGTTGGGGCCAACGTCCTGACTTTC.